This T cell receptor (beta chain) was observed in a study of yellow fever vaccine responses in identical twins. The length of the CDR3 is 14 residues. Germline-derived CDR1 and CDR2 are LNHNV and YYDKDF (reference sequence). With 1 base removed from V and 4 bases from J, the gap between germline ends came to 8 bases. TCRdb called the RT-PCR reads again in MiXCR, with one record for every CDR3 protein. The profile shows about 6,400 distinct CDR3 sequences, 80% to 85% of them singletons. V and J are TRBV15 and TRBJ1-5, with D unresolved. The sequenced sample was T cells from blood (PBMCs), unsorted or a sorted subset (not recorded which), obtained before or after yellow fever vaccination (not recorded which). The receptor comes from a woman aged 18-29 years who received the yellow fever vaccine. CDR3: CATSRVSVNQPQHF. The CDR3 bases are TGTGCCACCAGCAGAGTGTCAGTTAATCAGCCCCAGCATTTT.